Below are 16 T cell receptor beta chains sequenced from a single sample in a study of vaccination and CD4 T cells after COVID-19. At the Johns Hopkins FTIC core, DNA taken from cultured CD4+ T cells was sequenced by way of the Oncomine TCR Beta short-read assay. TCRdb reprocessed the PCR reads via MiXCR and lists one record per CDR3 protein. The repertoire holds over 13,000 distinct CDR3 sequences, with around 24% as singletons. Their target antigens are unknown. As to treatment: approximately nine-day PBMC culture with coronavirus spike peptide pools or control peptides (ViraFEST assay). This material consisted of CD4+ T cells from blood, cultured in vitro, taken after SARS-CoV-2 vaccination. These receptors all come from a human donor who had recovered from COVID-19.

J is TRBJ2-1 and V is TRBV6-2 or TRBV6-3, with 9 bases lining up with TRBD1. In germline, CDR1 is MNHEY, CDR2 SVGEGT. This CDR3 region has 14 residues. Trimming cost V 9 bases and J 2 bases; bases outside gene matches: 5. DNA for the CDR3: TGTGCCAGTTTACAGGGGGCTCCCTACAATGAGCAGTTCTTC. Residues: CASLQGAPYNEQFF.

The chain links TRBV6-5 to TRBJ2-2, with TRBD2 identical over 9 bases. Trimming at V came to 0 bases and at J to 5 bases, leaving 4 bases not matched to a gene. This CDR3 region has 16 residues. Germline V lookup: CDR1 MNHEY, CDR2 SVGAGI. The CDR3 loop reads CASSYSWTSVTGELFF. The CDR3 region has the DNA TGTGCCAGCAGTTACTCGTGGACTAGCGTTACCGGGGAGCTGTTTTTT.

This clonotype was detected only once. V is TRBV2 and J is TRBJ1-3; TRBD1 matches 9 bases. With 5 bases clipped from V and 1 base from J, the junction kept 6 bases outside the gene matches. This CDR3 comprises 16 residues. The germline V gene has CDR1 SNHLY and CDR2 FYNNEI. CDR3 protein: CASSWDRVTSGNTIYF. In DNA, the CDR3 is TGTGCCAGCAGTTGGGACAGGGTAACGTCTGGAAACACCATATATTTT. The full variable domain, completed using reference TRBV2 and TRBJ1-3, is EPEVTQTPSHQVTQMGQEVILRCVPISNHLYFYWYRQILGQKVEFLVSFYNNEISEKSEIFDDQFSVERPDGSNFTLKIRSTKLEDSAMYFCASSWDRVTSGNTIYFGEGSWLTVV.

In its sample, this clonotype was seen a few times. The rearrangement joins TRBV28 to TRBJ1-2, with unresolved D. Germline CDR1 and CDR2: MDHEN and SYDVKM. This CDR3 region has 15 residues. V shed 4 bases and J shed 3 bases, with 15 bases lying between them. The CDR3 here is CASSSWGGRYYGYTF. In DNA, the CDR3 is TGTGCCAGCAGTTCCTGGGGTGGCCGGTACTATGGCTACACCTTC.

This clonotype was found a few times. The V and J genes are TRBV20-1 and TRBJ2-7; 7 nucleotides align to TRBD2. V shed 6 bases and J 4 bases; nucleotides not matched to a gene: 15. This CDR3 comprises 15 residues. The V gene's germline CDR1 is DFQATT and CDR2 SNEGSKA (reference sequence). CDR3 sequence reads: CSAYPAGGGSYEQYF. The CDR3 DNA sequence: TGCAGTGCCTACCCAGCCGGCGGGGGTAGTTACGAGCAGTACTTC.

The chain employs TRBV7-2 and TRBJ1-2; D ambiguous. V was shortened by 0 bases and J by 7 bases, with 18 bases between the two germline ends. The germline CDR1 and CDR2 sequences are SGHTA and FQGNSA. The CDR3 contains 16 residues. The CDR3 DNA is TGTGCCAGCAGCTTAGCTGTCGCGCGCAGCAAAACTGGCTACACCTTC. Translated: CASSLAVARSKTGYTF.

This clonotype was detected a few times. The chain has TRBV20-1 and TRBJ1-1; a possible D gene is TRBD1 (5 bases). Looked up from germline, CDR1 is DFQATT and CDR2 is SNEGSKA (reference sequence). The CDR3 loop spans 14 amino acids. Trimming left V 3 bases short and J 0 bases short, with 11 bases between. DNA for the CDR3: TGCAGTGCTAGGTCGGGGGGGGTGAACACTGAAGCTTTCTTT. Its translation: CSARSGGVNTEAFF.

The CDR3 is CAWKGGRGTDTQYF. The DNA for the CDR3 is TGTGCCTGGAAGGGCGGGAGGGGCACAGATACGCAGTATTTT. This rearrangement joins TRBV30 to TRBJ2-3; the match to TRBD2 covers 9 bases. The CDR3 runs 14 residues. Germline trimming cut 4 bases from V and 1 base from J; bases unmatched to any gene: 3. The germline V gene encodes CDR1 GTSNPN and CDR2 SVGIG (reference sequence).

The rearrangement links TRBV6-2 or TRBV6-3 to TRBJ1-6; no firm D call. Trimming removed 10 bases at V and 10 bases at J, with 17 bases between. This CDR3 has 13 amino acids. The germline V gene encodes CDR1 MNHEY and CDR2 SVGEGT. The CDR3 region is CATSDGGSSPLHF. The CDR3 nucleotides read TGTGCCACCTCGGACGGTGGATCATCACCCCTCCACTTT.

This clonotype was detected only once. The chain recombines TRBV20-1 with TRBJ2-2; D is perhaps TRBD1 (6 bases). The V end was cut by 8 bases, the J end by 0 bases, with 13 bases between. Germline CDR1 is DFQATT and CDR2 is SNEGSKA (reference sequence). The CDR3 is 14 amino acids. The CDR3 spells CSTGRGANTGELFF. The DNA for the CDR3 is TGCAGTACTGGCAGGGGTGCGAACACCGGGGAGCTGTTTTTT.

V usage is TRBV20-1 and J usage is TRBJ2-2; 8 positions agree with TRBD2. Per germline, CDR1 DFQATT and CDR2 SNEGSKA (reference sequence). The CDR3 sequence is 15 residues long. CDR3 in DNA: TGCAGCTTGCCGGGGGGGCGGGAGTTGGGCGGGGAGCTGTTTTTT. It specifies CSLPGGRELGGELFF.

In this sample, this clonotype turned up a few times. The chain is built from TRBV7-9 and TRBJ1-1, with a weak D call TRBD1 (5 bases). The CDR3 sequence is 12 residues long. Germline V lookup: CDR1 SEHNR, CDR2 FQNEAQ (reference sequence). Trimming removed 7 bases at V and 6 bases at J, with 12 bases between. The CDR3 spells CASTPQGAEAFF. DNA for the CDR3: TGTGCCAGCACCCCCCAAGGGGCTGAAGCTTTCTTT. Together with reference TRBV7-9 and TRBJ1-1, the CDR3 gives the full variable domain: DTGVSQNPRHKITKRGQNVTFRCDPISEHNRLYWYRQTLGQGPEFLTYFQNEAQLEKSRLLSDRFSAERPKGSFSTLEIQRTEQGDSAMYLCASTPQGAEAFFGQGTRLTVV.

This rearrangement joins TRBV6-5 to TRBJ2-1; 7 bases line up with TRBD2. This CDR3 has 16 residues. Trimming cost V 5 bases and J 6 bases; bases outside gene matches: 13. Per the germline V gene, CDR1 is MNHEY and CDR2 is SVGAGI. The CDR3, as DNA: TGTGCCAGCAGTGTTGGCGGGAGAACTGCTTTCAATGAGCAGTTCTTC. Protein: CASSVGGRTAFNEQFF.

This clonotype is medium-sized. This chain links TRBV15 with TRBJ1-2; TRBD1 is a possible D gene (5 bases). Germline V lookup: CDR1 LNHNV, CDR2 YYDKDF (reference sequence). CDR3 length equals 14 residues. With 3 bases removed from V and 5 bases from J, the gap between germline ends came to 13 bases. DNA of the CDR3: TGTGCCACCAGCAGTGAGGGGCAGGGATATGGCTACACCTTC. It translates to CATSSEGQGYGYTF.

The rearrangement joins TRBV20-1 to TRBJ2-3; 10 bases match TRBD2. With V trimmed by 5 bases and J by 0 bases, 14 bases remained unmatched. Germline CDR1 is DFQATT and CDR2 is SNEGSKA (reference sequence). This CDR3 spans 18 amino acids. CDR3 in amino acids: CSAPRPGLAGESTDTQYF. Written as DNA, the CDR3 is TGCAGTGCTCCCCGACCGGGGCTAGCGGGAGAAAGCACAGATACGCAGTATTTT.

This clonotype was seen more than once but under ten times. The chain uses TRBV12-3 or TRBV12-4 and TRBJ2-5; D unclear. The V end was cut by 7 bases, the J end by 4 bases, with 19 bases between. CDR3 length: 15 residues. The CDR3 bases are TGTGCCAGCACCCTTTCGGCGGCAGGCGGAGAGACCCAGTACTTC. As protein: CASTLSAAGGETQYF.